The clone carrying this T cell receptor (beta chain) was detected a few times. Its antigen remains unidentified. This sample was included in a study of molecular identifiers for immune sequencing clone quantification. Study-wide points: Naive cells had under 1% of molecules in clones above 20 RNA copies, effectors over 99%.

TCRdb redid the calling of the PCR reads with MiXCR, one entry per CDR3 protein. The table lists over 600,000 distinct CDR3 sequences, about 20% of them singletons, with under 0.95% in the top ten. This CDR3 spans 14 amino acids. With 0 bases removed from V and 3 bases from J, the gap between germline ends came to 9 bases. Germline loops: CDR1 LGHNA, CDR2 YSLEER. The naive CD8 libraries originated from between roughly 17,000 and 1,000,000 sorted cells and drew on 10%, 30% or 50% RNA. Sorting recovered naive CD8 T cells on a CD8+CD4-CCR7+CD45RA+ profile. The rearrangement links TRBV4-3 to TRBJ2-7, with D possibly TRBD1 on 5 matching bases. The sequencing sample was made of naive CD8+ T cells from blood, with Jurkat cell RNA spiked in. Subset in this sample: FACS-sorted CD8+CD4-CCR7+CD45RA+ naive T cells. The clonotype was recovered from a human donor in good health. Some libraries in this study had Jurkat cell RNA spiked in. CDR3 amino acids: CASSQDRVDYEQYF. CDR3 in DNA: TGCGCCAGCAGCCAAGACAGGGTCGACTACGAGCAGTACTTC.